Included here is one T cell receptor (beta chain) sequence, with context. This record comes from a study of T cells after somatic rescue of genetic block. The repertoire was sequenced with immunoSEQ multiplex PCR; TCRdb's copy has only in-frame clones and lacks some. The sample consists of about 120,000 clones, 75% to 95% of them appearing once. The V segment lost 6 bases and the J segment 7 bases; nucleotides outside the gene matches: 15. Germline V lookup: CDR1 SGHTA, CDR2 FQGTGA. CDR3 size: 16 residues. Sequenced sample: peripheral blood mononuclear cells (PBMCs). This chain joins TRBV7-3 and TRBJ2-1; 7 positions match TRBD2. The sequence was obtained from a woman aged 18-29 years. This chain's CDR3 is CASSSWGGGVWNEQFF. The CDR3 bases are TGTGCCAGCAGTTCCTGGGGCGGGGGAGTTTGGAATGAGCAGTTCTTC.